This T cell receptor beta chain was identified in a study of control samples from healthy donors and cancer patients. This CDR3 has 17 amino acids. The germline CDR1 and CDR2 sequences are ENHRY and SYGVKD. Trimming stripped 4 bases from V and 1 base from J, with 16 bases between. Assay used: immunoSEQ multiplex PCR; TCRdb lists only in-frame clones, some missing. The sample has 35,000 to 50,000 clones; more than 70% are singletons. The sequence came from a woman between 55 and 75 years old with lung cancer. Sequencing used PBMCs. The chain joins TRBV10-3 to TRBJ2-2; D gene uncertain. CDR3 amino acids: CAISVKLSSENTGELFF. The CDR3 nucleotides are TGTGCCATCAGTGTAAAACTTTCGTCGGAGAACACCGGGGAGCTGTTTTTT.